These T cell receptor beta chains were read from a single sample in a study of cytomegalovirus exposure and HLA in healthy donors. The repertoire was sequenced with immunoSEQ multiplex PCR; TCRdb's copy has only in-frame clones and lacks some. This sample carries 95,000 to 150,000 clones, with roughly 1% going to the ten biggest clones. The sequencing input was PBMCs. Source of these receptors: a man aged 18 to 35 in good health and CMV-seronegative. CDR3s include the opening cysteine and the closing phenylalanine or tryptophan. The D gene is left open where the match is weak.

V: TRBV7-3; length: 15; D: NA; J: TRBJ1-1; DNA: TGTGCCAGCAGCCCTGGCACCAGGGGGAACACTGAAGCTTTCTTT; CDR3: CASSPGTRGNTEAFF
V: TRBV19; length: 14; D: NA; J: TRBJ1-5; DNA: TGTGCCAGTAGTATACCCCCACGGGGTGGGCCCCAGCATTTT; CDR3: CASSIPPRGGPQHF
V: TRBV29-1; length: 15; D: TRBD2; J: TRBJ2-3; DNA: TGCAGCGTTGATGGTCGACTAGCGGGAGTAGATACGCAGTATTTT; CDR3: CSVDGRLAGVDTQYF
V: TRBV19; length: 17; D: TRBD2; J: TRBJ2-2; DNA: TGTGCCAGTAGTGCCGCAGGACTAGCGGGAGTAGCCGGGGAGCTGTTTTTT; CDR3: CASSAAGLAGVAGELFF
V: TRBV18; length: 15; D: TRBD1; J: TRBJ1-2; DNA: TGTGCCAGCTCACCCCCCGGGACAGGGTATGATGGCTACACCTTC; CDR3: CASSPPGTGYDGYTF
V: TRBV6-5; length: 14; D: TRBD1; J: TRBJ2-7; DNA: TGTGCCAGCAGTTCGACAGGGAACTCCTACGAGCAGTACTTC; CDR3: CASSSTGNSYEQYF
V: TRBV5-1; length: 16; D: NA; J: TRBJ2-2; DNA: TGCGCCAGCAGCTCCCTGGGGGGGCGCGATACCGGGGAGCTGTTTTTT; CDR3: CASSSLGGRDTGELFF
V: TRBV7-9; length: 15; D: NA; J: TRBJ1-4; DNA: TGTGCCAGCAGCTTAGGGGCTGACACTAATGAAAAACTGTTTTTT; CDR3: CASSLGADTNEKLFF
V: TRBV28; length: 15; D: NA; J: TRBJ1-5; DNA: TGTGCCAGCAGTCGTGGACTTAGTAGCAATCAGCCCCAGCATTTT; CDR3: CASSRGLSSNQPQHF
V: TRBV6-5; length: 13; D: TRBD1; J: TRBJ2-1; DNA: TGTGCCAGCAGAAGGACAGGGTACAATGAGCAGTTCTTC; CDR3: CASRRTGYNEQFF
V: TRBV7-8; length: 16; D: TRBD1; J: TRBJ1-5; DNA: TGTGCCAGCAGCTCCCAGGGGGCGTTAGTAGTATGGCCCCAGCATTTT; CDR3: CASSSQGALVVWPQHF
V: TRBV2; length: 12; D: NA; J: TRBJ1-2; DNA: TGTGCCAGCACCGACAGTTATTATGGCTACACCTTC; CDR3: CASTDSYYGYTF
V: TRBV5-1; length: 14; D: NA; J: TRBJ1-3; DNA: TGCGCCAGCAGCGCCGCCAGCTCTGGAAACACCATATATTTT; CDR3: CASSAASSGNTIYF
V: TRBV6-1; length: 14; D: NA; J: TRBJ2-1; DNA: TGTGCCAGCAGTGAAGAAATCGCGGCTAGCTTTTTGTTCTTC; CDR3: CASSEEIAASFLFF
V: TRBV30; length: 15; D: NA; J: TRBJ2-2; DNA: TGTGCCTGGAGTACGTTCGGACTAAACTCCGGGGAGCTGTTTTTT; CDR3: CAWSTFGLNSGELFF
V: TRBV6-5; length: 15; D: TRBD1; J: TRBJ1-2; DNA: TGTGCCAGCAGAAACCTGGGACAGGGTGTCTATGGCTACACCTTC; CDR3: CASRNLGQGVYGYTF
V: TRBV2; length: 17; D: NA; J: TRBJ1-6; DNA: TGTGCCAGCAGCGAGAAAGGCGGGAGCTCCTATAATTCACCCCTCCACTTT; CDR3: CASSEKGGSSYNSPLHF
V: TRBV5-4; length: 15; D: TRBD1; J: TRBJ1-2; DNA: TGTGCCAGCAGCGTAGTCCGGGACAGGGCCTATGGCTACACCTTC; CDR3: CASSVVRDRAYGYTF
V: TRBV25-1; length: 12; D: NA; J: TRBJ2-7; DNA: TGTGCCACCACCCCTCAGGGATACGAGCAGTACTTC; CDR3: CATTPQGYEQYF
V: TRBV9; length: 11; D: NA; J: TRBJ1-5; DNA: TGTGCCAGCAGCCCCAGGCAGCCCCAGCATTTT; CDR3: CASSPRQPQHF
V: TRBV30; length: 16; D: NA; J: TRBJ2-1; DNA: TGTGCCTGGAGTGGGGACACAAGGGCAAGCGACAATGAGCAGTTCTTC; CDR3: CAWSGDTRASDNEQFF
V: TRBV30; length: 12; D: NA; J: TRBJ1-1; DNA: TGTGCCTGGAGACAGCTGAACACTGAAGCTTTCTTT; CDR3: CAWRQLNTEAFF
V: TRBV27; length: 15; D: NA; J: TRBJ1-1; DNA: TGTGCCAGCAGTGCTGGGACACCACAGAACGGTGAAGCTTTCTTT; CDR3: CASSAGTPQNGEAFF
V: TRBV28; length: 15; D: NA; J: TRBJ1-5; DNA: TGTGCCAGCAGTTTATTGGGGGAGGGCAATCAGCCCCAGCATTTT; CDR3: CASSLLGEGNQPQHF
V: TRBV6-1; length: 15; D: NA; J: TRBJ1-2; DNA: TGTGCCAGCACTGCCTTGGGCCTCTCTAACTATGGCTACACCTTC; CDR3: CASTALGLSNYGYTF
V: TRBV21-1; length: 18; D: NA; J: TRBJ1-4; DNA: TGTGCCAGCAGCTCCCCAAGGGGGCGATGCAGGCCTGATGAAAAACTGTTTTTT; CDR3: CASSSPRGRCRPDEKLFF
V: TRBV6-5; length: 15; D: NA; J: TRBJ2-6; DNA: TGTGCCAGCAGTATCGGGGGGCCTGGGGCCAACGTCCTGACTTTC; CDR3: CASSIGGPGANVLTF
V: TRBV19; length: 15; D: NA; J: TRBJ2-6; DNA: TGTGCCAGTAGTATAGAGGCCTCTGGGGCCAACGTCCTGACTTTC; CDR3: CASSIEASGANVLTF
V: TRBV19; length: 13; D: NA; J: TRBJ2-5; DNA: TGTGCCAGTAGTAGGGCTAATACGGAGACCCAGTACTTC; CDR3: CASSRANTETQYF
V: TRBV9; length: 14; D: NA; J: TRBJ1-5; DNA: TGTGCCAGCAGCTACGACAGCAGCAATCAGCCCCAGCATTTT; CDR3: CASSYDSSNQPQHF
V: TRBV28; length: 12; D: NA; J: TRBJ1-3; DNA: TGTGCCAGCAGTTTATTATATGGTGACTGTAGCTTT; CDR3: CASSLLYGDCSF
V: TRBV2; length: 13; D: NA; J: TRBJ1-1; DNA: TGTGCCAGCATTTTGAACAGTCTCGCTGAAGCTTTCTTT; CDR3: CASILNSLAEAFF
V: TRBV7-8; length: 15; D: NA; J: TRBJ2-1; DNA: TGTGCCAGCAGCTATAGAGCGGACTCCTACAATGAGCAGTTCTTC; CDR3: CASSYRADSYNEQFF
V: TRBV6-1; length: 16; D: NA; J: TRBJ2-5; DNA: TGTGCCAGCAGTGAAAGGGGTAGCGGAACCACCTTAGAGCAGTACTTC; CDR3: CASSERGSGTTLEQYF
V: TRBV19; length: 13; D: NA; J: TRBJ1-1; DNA: TGTGCCAGTAGCCTACGGGGGAGCACTGAAGCTTTCTTT; CDR3: CASSLRGSTEAFF
V: TRBV30; length: 15; D: NA; J: TRBJ2-2; DNA: TGTGCCTGGAGTGTACAGGGAGGGTTGACCGGGGAGCTGTTTTTT; CDR3: CAWSVQGGLTGELFF
V: TRBV6-6; length: 16; D: NA; J: TRBJ1-5; DNA: TGTGCCAGCTTTAAAGGTGGAGGTTCGGCGGATCAGCCCCAGCATTTT; CDR3: CASFKGGGSADQPQHF
V: TRBV29-1; length: 13; D: NA; J: TRBJ1-1; DNA: TGCAGCGTCGGATCCCAGGTAAACACTGAAGCTTTCTTT; CDR3: CSVGSQVNTEAFF
V: TRBV5-1; length: 15; D: TRBD1; J: TRBJ2-1; DNA: TGCGCCAGCAGCTTGGCGTCACAGGGGTTCGATGAGCAGTTCTTC; CDR3: CASSLASQGFDEQFF
V: TRBV13; length: 15; D: NA; J: TRBJ2-7; DNA: TGTGCCAGCAGCCCTGGAGGGCACGGTGGCTACGAGCAGTACTTC; CDR3: CASSPGGHGGYEQYF
V: TRBV19; length: 13; D: TRBD1; J: TRBJ1-5; DNA: TGTGCCAGTAAAAACAGGGGGCTTCAGCCCCAGCATTTT; CDR3: CASKNRGLQPQHF
V: TRBV12-5; length: 16; D: TRBD1; J: TRBJ2-2; DNA: TGTGCTAGTGGTTTGGGGGACAGGACGAACACCGGGGAGCTGTTTTTT; CDR3: CASGLGDRTNTGELFF
V: TRBV6-5; length: 14; D: TRBD2; J: TRBJ2-7; DNA: TGTGCCAGCAGCCGGGGGGGAGTCTCCTACGAGCAGTACTTC; CDR3: CASSRGGVSYEQYF
V: TRBV21-1; length: 16; D: NA; J: TRBJ1-2; DNA: TGTGCCAGCAGCAAAGCAGAAGGGGGCGGAGGCCATGGCTACACCTTC; CDR3: CASSKAEGGGGHGYTF
V: TRBV9; length: 15; D: TRBD1; J: TRBJ1-1; DNA: TGTGCCAGCAGCGGATACAGGGGGCGGAACACTGAAGCTTTCTTT; CDR3: CASSGYRGRNTEAFF
V: TRBV9; length: 16; D: TRBD1; J: TRBJ2-3; DNA: TGTGCCAGCAGCGCCCGGGGACAGAGCCACACAGATACGCAGTATTTT; CDR3: CASSARGQSHTDTQYF
V: TRBV4-1; length: 16; D: TRBD1; J: TRBJ1-2; DNA: TGCGCCAGCAGCCAAGATCGGGGACAGGGAACCCCTGGCTACACCTTC; CDR3: CASSQDRGQGTPGYTF
V: TRBV7-2; length: 14; D: NA; J: TRBJ2-7; DNA: TGTGCCAGCAGTATTGACAGTAACACCTACGAGCAGTACTTC; CDR3: CASSIDSNTYEQYF
V: TRBV9; length: 12; D: NA; J: TRBJ2-3; DNA: TGTGCCAGTTCGACAGACACAGATACGCAGTATTTT; CDR3: CASSTDTDTQYF
V: TRBV5-1; length: 11; D: NA; J: TRBJ2-1; DNA: TGCGCCAGCAGTCTAGTGGAGCAGCAGTTCTTC; CDR3: CASSLVEQQFF
V: TRBV7-9; length: 15; D: TRBD2; J: TRBJ2-7; DNA: TGTGCCAGCAGCCGACTAGCGGGAGCCTCCTACGAGCAGTACTTC; CDR3: CASSRLAGASYEQYF
V: TRBV10-2; length: 15; D: NA; J: TRBJ2-7; DNA: TGCGCCAGCAGTGAGAGTTGGCAGGGGCGACACGAGCAGTACTTC; CDR3: CASSESWQGRHEQYF
V: TRBV4-1; length: 14; D: NA; J: TRBJ1-2; DNA: TGCGCCAGCAGCCAACAGGGGCATAACTATGGCTACACCTTC; CDR3: CASSQQGHNYGYTF
V: TRBV5-1; length: 14; D: TRBD1; J: TRBJ1-1; DNA: TGCGCCAGCAGCGTCAGGGGGTCCAACACTGAAGCTTTCTTT; CDR3: CASSVRGSNTEAFF
V: TRBV6-1; length: 15; D: TRBD2; J: TRBJ2-2; DNA: TGTGCCAGCAGTGAACTAGCGGGGGGGCCCGGGGAGCTGTTTTTT; CDR3: CASSELAGGPGELFF
V: TRBV18; length: 15; D: NA; J: TRBJ1-3; DNA: TGTGCCAGCTCACCTCCGACAGACTCTGGAAACACCATATATTTT; CDR3: CASSPPTDSGNTIYF
V: TRBV5-1; length: 15; D: TRBD1; J: TRBJ2-7; DNA: TGCGCCAGCAGCACCGGGACAGGGATTGCCTACGAGCAGTACTTC; CDR3: CASSTGTGIAYEQYF
V: TRBV19; length: 14; D: NA; J: TRBJ1-2; DNA: TGTGCCAGTAGTTGGGGCGATCGACCCTATGGCTACACCTTC; CDR3: CASSWGDRPYGYTF